This T cell receptor (beta chain) came from a study of shared clonotypes between healthy human individuals. Study as a whole: Per donor, CD8 memory used one plate, CD8 naive used two, CD4 memory used three and CD4 naive used three.

Study-wide findings and caveats: Clonotype sharing among donors was expected to depend on sequencing depth. Generation probabilities of non-shared clonotypes were lower (relative to those shared by all four donors).

About this clone itself: Its antigen is not identified.

Deep-level running was used for the assay. Produced via immunoSEQ multiplex PCR; TCRdb's table is partial and in-frame only. The profile shows under 1,900,000 clones, around 98.5% of them singletons. The CDR3 runs to 14 residues. Trimming stripped 1 base from V and 6 bases from J, with 13 bases between. CDR1 and CDR2 (germline): SGHDT, YYEEEE. This chain joins TRBV5-6 and TRBJ1-2; possible D gene TRBD1, 5 bases. This clonotype originated in a man between 25 and 39 years old in good health. Sequenced material: naive CD4+ T cells sorted from blood. Subset specified: CD45RA+ positively selected. The CDR3, as DNA: TGTGCCAGCAGCTTGCCCGGGGAAGGGGATGGCTACACCTTC. Translated, it gives CASSLPGEGDGYTF.